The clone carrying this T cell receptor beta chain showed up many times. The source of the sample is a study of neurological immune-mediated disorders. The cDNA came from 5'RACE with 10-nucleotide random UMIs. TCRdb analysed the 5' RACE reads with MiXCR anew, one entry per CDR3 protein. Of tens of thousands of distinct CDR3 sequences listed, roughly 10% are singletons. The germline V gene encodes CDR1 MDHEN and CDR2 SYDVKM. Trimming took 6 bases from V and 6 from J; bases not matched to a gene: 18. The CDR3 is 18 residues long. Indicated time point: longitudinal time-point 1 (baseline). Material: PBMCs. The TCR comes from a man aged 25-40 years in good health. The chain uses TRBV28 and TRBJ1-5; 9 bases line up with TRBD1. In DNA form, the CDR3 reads TGTGCCAGCAGCTCCCTTGTCCCGGGACAGGGTGGATTTCAGCCCCAGCATTTT. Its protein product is CASSSLVPGQGGFQPQHF. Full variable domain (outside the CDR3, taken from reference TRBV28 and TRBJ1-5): DVKVTQSSRYLVKRTGEKVFLECVQDMDHENMFWYRQDPGLGLRLIYFSYDVKMKEKGDIPEGYSVSREKKERFSLILESASTNQTSMYLCASSSLVPGQGGFQPQHFGDGTRLSIL.